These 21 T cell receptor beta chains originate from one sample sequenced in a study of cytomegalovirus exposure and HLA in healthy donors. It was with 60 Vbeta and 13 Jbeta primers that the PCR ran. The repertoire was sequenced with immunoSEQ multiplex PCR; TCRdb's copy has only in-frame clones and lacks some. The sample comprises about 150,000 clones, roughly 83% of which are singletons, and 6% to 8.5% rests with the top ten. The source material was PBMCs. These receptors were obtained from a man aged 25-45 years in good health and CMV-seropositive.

The CDR3 protein is CASSPGQASSGNTIYF. The CDR3, as DNA: TGCGCCAGCAGCCCGGGACAGGCGAGCTCTGGAAACACCATATATTTT. The chain joins TRBV4-1 to TRBJ1-3; 8 bases align to TRBD1. V gave up 4 bases and J gave up 0 bases; unmatched junction bases: 5. CDR3 size: 16 residues. Germline V gene lookup returns CDR1 MGHRA and CDR2 YSYEKL.

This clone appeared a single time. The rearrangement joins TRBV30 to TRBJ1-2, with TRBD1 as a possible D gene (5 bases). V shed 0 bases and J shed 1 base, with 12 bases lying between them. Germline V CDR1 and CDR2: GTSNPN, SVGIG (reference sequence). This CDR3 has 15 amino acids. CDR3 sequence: CAWSVGVGGNYGYTF. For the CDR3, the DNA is TGTGCCTGGAGTGTAGGGGTGGGCGGTAACTATGGCTACACCTTC.

CDR3 residues: CASSPGQGASYEQYF. The CDR3 region has the DNA TGTGCCAGCAGCCCCGGACAGGGAGCCTCCTACGAGCAGTACTTC. V usage is TRBV11-3 and J usage is TRBJ2-7, with 8 positions matching TRBD1. V was pared by 5 bases and J by 0 bases, with 6 bases of the junction left unmatched. The CDR3 length is 15 residues. Germline V lookup: CDR1 SGHNT, CDR2 YENEEA.

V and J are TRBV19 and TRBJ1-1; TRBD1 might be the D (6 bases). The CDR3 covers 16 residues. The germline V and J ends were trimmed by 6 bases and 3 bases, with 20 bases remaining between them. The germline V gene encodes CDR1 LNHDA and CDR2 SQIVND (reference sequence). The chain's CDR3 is CASRYLRTDRYTEAFF. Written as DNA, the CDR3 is TGTGCCAGTAGATATCTCCGGACAGATAGATACACTGAAGCTTTCTTT. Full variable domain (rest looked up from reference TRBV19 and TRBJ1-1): DGGITQSPKYLFRKEGQNVTLSCEQNLNHDAMYWYRQDPGQGLRLIYYSQIVNDFQKGDIAEGYSVSREKKESFPLTVTSAQKNPTAFYLCASRYLRTDRYTEAFFGQGTRLTVV.

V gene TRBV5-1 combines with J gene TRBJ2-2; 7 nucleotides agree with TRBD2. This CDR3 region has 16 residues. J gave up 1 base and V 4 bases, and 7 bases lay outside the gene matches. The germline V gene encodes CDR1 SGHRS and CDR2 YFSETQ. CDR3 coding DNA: TGCGCCAGCAGCCAGGTCAGCGGGGTGAACACCGGGGAGCTGTTTTTT. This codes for CASSQVSGVNTGELFF. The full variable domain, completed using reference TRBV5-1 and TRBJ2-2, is KAGVTQTPRYLIKTRGQQVTLSCSPISGHRSVSWYQQTPGQGLQFLFEYFSETQRNKGNFPGRFSGRQFSNSRSEMNVSTLELGDSALYLCASSQVSGVNTGELFFGEGSRLTVL.

In nucleotides, the CDR3 is TGTGCCAGCAGCCCCGGGGCAGGGGGCGAGCAGTACTTC. Amino acids: CASSPGAGGEQYF. The chain joins TRBV7-9 to TRBJ2-7; 7 nucleotides line up with TRBD1. V was pared by 5 bases and J by 6 bases, with 7 bases of the junction left unmatched. The CDR3 length is 13 residues. In germline, CDR1 is SEHNR, CDR2 FQNEAQ (reference sequence).

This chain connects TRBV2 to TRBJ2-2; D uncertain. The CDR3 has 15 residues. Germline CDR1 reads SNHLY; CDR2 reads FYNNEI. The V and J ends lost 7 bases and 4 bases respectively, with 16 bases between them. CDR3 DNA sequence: TGTGCCAGCATTCGAGACGGGTTGAGCACCGGGGAGCTGTTTTTT. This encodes CASIRDGLSTGELFF. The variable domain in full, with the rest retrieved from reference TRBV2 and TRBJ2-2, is EPEVTQTPSHQVTQMGQEVILRCVPISNHLYFYWYRQILGQKVEFLVSFYNNEISEKSEIFDDQFSVERPDGSNFTLKIRSTKLEDSAMYFCASIRDGLSTGELFFGEGSRLTVL.

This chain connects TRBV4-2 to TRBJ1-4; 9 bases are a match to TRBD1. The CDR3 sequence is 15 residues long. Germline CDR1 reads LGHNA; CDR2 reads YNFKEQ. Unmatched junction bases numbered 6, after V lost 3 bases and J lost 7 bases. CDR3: CASSHLGDRAEKLFF. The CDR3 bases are TGTGCCAGCAGCCACCTGGGGGACAGGGCTGAAAAACTGTTTTTT.

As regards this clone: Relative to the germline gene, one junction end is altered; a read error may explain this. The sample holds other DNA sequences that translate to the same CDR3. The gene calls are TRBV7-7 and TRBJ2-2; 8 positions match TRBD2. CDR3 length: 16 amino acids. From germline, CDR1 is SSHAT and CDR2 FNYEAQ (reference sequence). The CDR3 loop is CASSLLLAGGTGELFF. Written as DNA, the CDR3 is TGTGCTAGCAGCTTATTACTCGCGGGAGGTACCGGGGAGCTGTTTTTT.

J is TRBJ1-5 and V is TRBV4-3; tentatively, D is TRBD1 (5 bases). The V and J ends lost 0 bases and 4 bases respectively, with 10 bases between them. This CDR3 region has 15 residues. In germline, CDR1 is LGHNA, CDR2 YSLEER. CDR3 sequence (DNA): TGCGCCAGCAGCCAAGAGTGGGGGGGGAATCAGCCCCAGCATTTT. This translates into CASSQEWGGNQPQHF.

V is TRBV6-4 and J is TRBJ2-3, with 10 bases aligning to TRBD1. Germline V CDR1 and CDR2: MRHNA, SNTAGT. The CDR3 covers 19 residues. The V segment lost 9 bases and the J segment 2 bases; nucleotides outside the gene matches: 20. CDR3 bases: TGTGCCAGTCCTCCCGGGACAGGGGAGGAGGGATTCTACACAGATACGCAGTATTTT. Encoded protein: CASPPGTGEEGFYTDTQYF.

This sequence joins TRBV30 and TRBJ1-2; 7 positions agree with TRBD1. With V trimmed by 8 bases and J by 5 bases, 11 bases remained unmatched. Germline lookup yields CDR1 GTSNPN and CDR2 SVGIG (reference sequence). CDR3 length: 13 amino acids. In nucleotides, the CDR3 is TGTGCCGGACCCACAGGGGATCGGTATGGCTACACCTTC. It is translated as CAGPTGDRYGYTF.

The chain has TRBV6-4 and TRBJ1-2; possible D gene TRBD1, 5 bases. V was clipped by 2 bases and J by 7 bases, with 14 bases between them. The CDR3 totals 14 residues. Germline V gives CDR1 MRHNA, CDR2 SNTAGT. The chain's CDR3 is CASSDRRGRGGYTF. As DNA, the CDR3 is TGTGCCAGCAGTGACCGGCGGGGAAGGGGTGGCTACACCTTC.

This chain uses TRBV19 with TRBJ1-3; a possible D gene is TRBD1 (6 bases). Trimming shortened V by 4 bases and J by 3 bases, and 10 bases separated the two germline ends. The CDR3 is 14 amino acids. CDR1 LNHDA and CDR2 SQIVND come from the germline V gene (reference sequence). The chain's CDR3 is CASSTGVFGNTIYF. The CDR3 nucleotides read TGTGCCAGTAGTACAGGGGTATTTGGAAACACCATATATTTT.

CDR3 nucleotides: TGCGCCAGCGGCCCGGGGGGGGAAGGTGATGGCTACACCTTC. Protein: CASGPGGEGDGYTF. The chain employs TRBV5-1 and TRBJ1-2; tentatively, D is TRBD1 (5 bases). The germline V gene has CDR1 SGHRS and CDR2 YFSETQ. The CDR3 extends over 14 amino acids. Trimming shortened V by 7 bases and J by 6 bases, and 19 bases separated the two germline ends.

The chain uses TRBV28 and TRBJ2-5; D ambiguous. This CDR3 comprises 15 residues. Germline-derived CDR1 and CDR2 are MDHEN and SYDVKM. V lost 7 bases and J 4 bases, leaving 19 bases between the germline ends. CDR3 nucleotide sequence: TGTGCCAGCACTCCACCCGACTTGGCCACAGAGACCCAGTACTTC. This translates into CASTPPDLATETQYF.

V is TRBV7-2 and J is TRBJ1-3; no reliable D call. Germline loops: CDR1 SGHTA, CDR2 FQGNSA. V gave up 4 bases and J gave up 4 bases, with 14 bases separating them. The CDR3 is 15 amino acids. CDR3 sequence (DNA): TGTGCCAGCAGCTCCCGAGGTAGTACGGGAAACACCATATATTTT. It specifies CASSSRGSTGNTIYF.

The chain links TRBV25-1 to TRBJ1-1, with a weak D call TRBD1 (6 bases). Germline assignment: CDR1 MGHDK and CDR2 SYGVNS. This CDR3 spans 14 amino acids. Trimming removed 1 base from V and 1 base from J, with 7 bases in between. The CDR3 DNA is TGTGCCAGCAGTGAATGGGGACAGAACACTGAAGCTTTCTTT. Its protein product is CASSEWGQNTEAFF.

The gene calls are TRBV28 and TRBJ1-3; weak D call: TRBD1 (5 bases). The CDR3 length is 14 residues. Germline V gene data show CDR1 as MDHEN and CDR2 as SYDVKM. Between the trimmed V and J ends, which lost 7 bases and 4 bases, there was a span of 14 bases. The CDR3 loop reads CASTSGQGGNTIYF. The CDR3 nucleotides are TGTGCCAGCACGTCAGGGCAGGGAGGAAACACCATATATTTT. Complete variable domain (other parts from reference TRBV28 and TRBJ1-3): DVKVTQSSRYLVKRTGEKVFLECVQDMDHENMFWYRQDPGLGLRLIYFSYDVKMKEKGDIPEGYSVSREKKERFSLILESASTNQTSMYLCASTSGQGGNTIYFGEGSWLTVV.

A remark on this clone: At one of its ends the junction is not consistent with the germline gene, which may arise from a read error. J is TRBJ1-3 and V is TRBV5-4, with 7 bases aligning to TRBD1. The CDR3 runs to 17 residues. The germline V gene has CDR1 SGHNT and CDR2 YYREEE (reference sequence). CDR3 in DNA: TGTGCCAGCAGCTGGTACACTGGGACAGCCTCTCGAAACACCATATATTTT. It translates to CASSWYTGTASRNTIYF.

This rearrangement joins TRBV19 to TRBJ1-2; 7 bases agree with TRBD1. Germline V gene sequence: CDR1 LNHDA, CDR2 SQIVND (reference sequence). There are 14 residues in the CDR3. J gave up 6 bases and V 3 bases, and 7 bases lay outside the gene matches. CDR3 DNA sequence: TGTGCCAGTAGTATGGGCCAGGGGGGCCATGGCTACACCTTC. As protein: CASSMGQGGHGYTF.